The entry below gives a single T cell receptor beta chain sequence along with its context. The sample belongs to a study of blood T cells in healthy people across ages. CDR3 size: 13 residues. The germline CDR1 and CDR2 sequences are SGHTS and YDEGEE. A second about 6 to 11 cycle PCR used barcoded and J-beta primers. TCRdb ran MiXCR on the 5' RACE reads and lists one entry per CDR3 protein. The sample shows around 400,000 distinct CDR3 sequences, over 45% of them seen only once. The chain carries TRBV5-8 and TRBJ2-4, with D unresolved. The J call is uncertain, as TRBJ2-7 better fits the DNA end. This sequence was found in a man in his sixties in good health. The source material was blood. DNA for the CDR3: TGTGCCAGCAGCCGAGAACTGGCCTACGAGCAGTACTTC. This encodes CASSRELAYEQYF.